The 18 T cell receptor beta chains given below trace back to one sample, sequenced in a study of shared clonotypes between healthy human individuals. Assay: immunoSEQ multiplex PCR; the TCRdb copy retains only in-frame clones and omits some. Altogether millions of clones are present, 95% being singletons, with the ten largest covering 0.13%. Source material: naive CD4+ T cells sorted from blood. The subset denotes: CD45RA+ positively selected. The receptors were gathered from a man aged 18 to 35 in good health.

This chain connects TRBV18 to TRBJ1-3, with 7 bases aligning to TRBD1. With 3 bases clipped from V and 4 bases from J, the junction kept 6 bases outside the gene matches. The CDR3 sequence is 15 residues long. Germline V lookup: CDR1 KGHSH, CDR2 LQKENI. This chain's CDR3 is CASSPETGMGNTIYF. CDR3 DNA sequence: TGTGCCAGCTCACCGGAGACAGGGATGGGAAACACCATATATTTT.

The chain uses TRBV6-5 and TRBJ1-4, with 9 bases fitting TRBD1. Losses at the gene ends were 7 bases for V and 7 bases for J; bases not matched to a gene: 10. There are 15 residues in the CDR3. Germline V gene data show CDR1 as MNHEY and CDR2 as SVGAGI. The CDR3 sequence is CASTSSTGGAEKLFF. The CDR3 bases are TGTGCCAGCACTTCCTCGACAGGGGGGGCTGAAAAACTGTTTTTT.

CDR3: CASSVDPLSTSSGANVLTF. The DNA for the CDR3 is TGTGCCAGCAGCGTAGATCCATTATCAACATCATCTGGGGCCAACGTCCTGACTTTC. This chain links TRBV9 with TRBJ2-6; unclear D gene. CDR1 and CDR2 (germline): SGDLS, YYNGEE. This CDR3 comprises 19 residues. Trimming pared 0 bases from V and 1 base from J, leaving 17 bases between.

The genes are TRBV6-5 and TRBJ1-3; tentative D call: TRBD1 (6 bases). Trimming left V 0 bases short and J 4 bases short, with 10 bases between. The CDR3 totals 15 residues. In germline, CDR1 is MNHEY, CDR2 SVGAGI. CDR3 coding DNA: TGTGCCAGCAGTTACTCCTCGGGGACAGGAAACACCATATATTTT. Translation: CASSYSSGTGNTIYF.

In regard to this clone: Other DNA sequences in this specimen translate into the identical CDR3. The chain links TRBV11-2 to TRBJ1-5; D is uncertain. Germline-derived CDR1 and CDR2 are SGHAT and FQNNGV. V lost 1 base and J lost 6, with 7 bases in between. The CDR3 contains 13 residues. The CDR3: CASSLVGAQPQHF. CDR3 sequence (DNA): TGTGCCAGCAGCTTAGTGGGAGCTCAGCCCCAGCATTTT.

V gene TRBV29-1 combines with J gene TRBJ1-4; 8 bases fit TRBD1. CDR1 SQVTM and CDR2 ANQGSEA come from the germline V gene. There are 13 residues in the CDR3. The V segment lost 8 bases and the J segment 2 bases; nucleotides outside the gene matches: 4. CDR3 sequence reads: CSLRTGTNEKLFF. As DNA, the CDR3 is TGCAGCCTCCGGACAGGGACTAATGAAAAACTGTTTTTT. Full variable domain (outside the CDR3, taken from reference TRBV29-1 and TRBJ1-4): SAVISQKPSRDICQRGTSLTIQCQVDSQVTMMFWYRQQPGQSLTLIATANQGSEATYESGFVIDKFPISRPNLTFSTLTVSNMSPEDSSIYLCSLRTGTNEKLFFGSGTQLSVL.

Remarks on this clone: This CDR3 is also generated by other DNA sequences in the sample. The chain combines TRBV14 with TRBJ2-5; D remains unclear. Germline V gene lookup returns CDR1 SGHDN and CDR2 FVKESK. The CDR3 extends over 11 amino acids. V was cut by 4 bases and J by 4 bases, with 4 bases left in between. CDR3 DNA sequence: TGTGCCAGCAGCCGGCTAGAGACCCAGTACTTC. This encodes CASSRLETQYF. Supplemented by reference TRBV14 and TRBJ2-5, the full variable domain reads EAGVTQFPSHSVIEKGQTVTLRCDPISGHDNLYWYRRVMGKEIKFLLHFVKESKQDESGMPNNRFLAERTGGTYSTLKVQPAELEDSGVYFCASSRLETQYFGPGTRLLVL.

The chain uses TRBV9 and TRBJ2-2; D is perhaps TRBD2 (5 bases). V lost 4 bases and J 5 bases, leaving 12 bases between the germline ends. The CDR3 extends over 14 amino acids. Germline V gives CDR1 SGDLS, CDR2 YYNGEE. The CDR3, as DNA: TGTGCCAGCAGCCGAAATGAGGGAACCGGGGAGCTGTTTTTT. Its translation: CASSRNEGTGELFF.

The chain employs TRBV9 and TRBJ2-2; 8 bases are a match to TRBD2. This CDR3 region has 16 residues. Per germline, CDR1 SGDLS and CDR2 YYNGEE. The junction had 7 bases not matched to a gene; V was cut back by 3 bases and J by 3 bases. Here the CDR3 DNA reads TGTGCCAGCAGCGATCCCTCACTAGCGGACACCGGGGAGCTGTTTTTT. It translates to CASSDPSLADTGELFF.

This clone has only a few counts. Other DNA sequences from this sample encode an identical CDR3 as well. This chain connects TRBV18 to TRBJ1-5; the D is unclear. Germline-derived CDR1 and CDR2 are KGHSH and LQKENI. V was trimmed by 3 bases and J by 4 bases, leaving 7 bases between them. The CDR3 sequence is 13 residues long. The CDR3 region has the DNA TGTGCCAGCTCACCGGACCGAAATCAGCCCCAGCATTTT. Protein product: CASSPDRNQPQHF. Together with reference TRBV18 and TRBJ1-5, the CDR3 gives the full variable domain: NAGVMQNPRHLVRRRGQEARLRCSPMKGHSHVYWYRQLPEEGLKFMVYLQKENIIDESGMPKERFSAEFPKEGPSILRIQQVVRGDSAAYFCASSPDRNQPQHFGDGTRLSIL.

The CDR3 DNA follows: TGCGCCAGCAGCCAAGATGAGGGCGCCTACAATGAGCAGTTCTTC. The encoded protein is CASSQDEGAYNEQFF. V and J are TRBV4-1 and TRBJ2-1; D might be TRBD2 (5 bases). V gave up 0 bases and J gave up 2 bases, with 8 bases separating them. This CDR3 is 15 amino acids long. Germline V gene lookup returns CDR1 MGHRA and CDR2 YSYEKL.

The chain employs TRBV9 and TRBJ2-1; 9 bases fit TRBD1. Unmatched junction bases numbered 6, after V lost 0 bases and J lost 5 bases. CDR3 length: 16 residues. Germline assignment: CDR1 SGDLS and CDR2 YYNGEE. The CDR3 coding sequence is TGTGCCAGCAGCGTAGCCTCGGGACAGGGAGACAATGAGCAGTTCTTC. This gives the protein CASSVASGQGDNEQFF.

Comments on this clone: Other DNA sequences in the same sample also yield this CDR3. The V and J genes are TRBV7-2 and TRBJ1-6; D perhaps matches TRBD1 (5 bases). The CDR3 is 14 residues long. CDR1 SGHTA and CDR2 FQGNSA come from the germline V gene. V was shortened by 4 bases and J by 7 bases, with 11 bases between the two germline ends. The CDR3 is CASSSGTGNSPLHF. CDR3 sequence (DNA): TGTGCCAGCAGCTCCGGGACGGGGAATTCACCCCTCCACTTT.

About this clone: The identical CDR3 is also encoded by other nucleotide sequences in the sample. The gene calls are TRBV27 and TRBJ2-5, with D unclear. Trimming removed 2 bases from V and 5 bases from J, with 9 bases in between. CDR3 size: 13 residues. Germline V gene data show CDR1 as MNHEY and CDR2 as SMNVEV (reference sequence). CDR3 sequence: CASSLEGRETQYF. Written as DNA, the CDR3 is TGTGCCAGCAGTTTAGAAGGGCGGGAGACCCAGTACTTC.

The chain has TRBV28 and TRBJ2-7, with TRBD1 matching 9 bases. The CDR3 consists of 15 residues. Germline loops: CDR1 MDHEN, CDR2 SYDVKM. Trimming cost V 4 bases and J 5 bases; bases outside gene matches: 9. This CDR3 reads CASSSAGTGIDEQYF. DNA of the CDR3: TGTGCCAGCAGTTCCGCCGGGACAGGGATAGACGAGCAGTACTTC.

A note on this clone: Within the sample, other DNA sequences also encode this same CDR3. This sequence joins TRBV19 and TRBJ2-1; D is ambiguous. V was shortened by 6 bases and J by 4 bases, with 4 bases between the two germline ends. Germline lookup yields CDR1 LNHDA and CDR2 SQIVND (reference sequence). The CDR3 runs 11 residues. The CDR3 sequence: CASSRYNEQFF. The CDR3 region has the DNA TGTGCCAGTAGCCGTTACAATGAGCAGTTCTTC.

V gene TRBV6-1 combines with J gene TRBJ1-3, with D maybe TRBD1 (6 bases). The CDR3 is made up of 15 amino acids. Germline assignment: CDR1 MNHNS and CDR2 SASEGT. V lost 2 bases and J 0 bases, leaving 8 bases between the germline ends. The CDR3 DNA is TGTGCCAGCAGTGAACAGGGGCCCTCTGGAAACACCATATATTTT. Protein sequence: CASSEQGPSGNTIYF.

The chain employs TRBV10-1 and TRBJ2-1; 10 positions match TRBD2. Germline-derived CDR1 and CDR2 are WNHNN and SYGVQD (reference sequence). The V and J ends lost 2 bases and 8 bases, in that order; junction bases with no gene match: 6. The CDR3 consists of 15 residues. The CDR3 spells CASSESLAGVYEQFF. The CDR3 DNA sequence: TGCGCCAGCAGTGAGAGCCTAGCGGGGGTCTATGAGCAGTTCTTC.